There are many counts of the clone carrying this T cell receptor (beta chain). Its antigen is not known. The study profiled TCR beta VDJ and CDR3 using genomic DNA as template. TCRdb re-analysed the reads in MiXCR, keeping a single row per CDR3 protein. The top ten hold almost 8.5% of the sample, which has 100,000 to 150,000 distinct CDR3 sequences, 41% seen once. This sample is part of a study of CD8+CD57+ T cells in acquired aplastic anemia. Turning to the study itself: DNA from sorted CD4+ and CD8+ cells averaged approximately 3.2 ug. General study results and limits: Roughly 31 CD8+ CDR3 sequences occurred in both the patients and the controls. Significance was not reached for CD8+ Simpson's diversity between patients and controls.

Germline-derived CDR1 and CDR2 are GTSNPN and SVGIG (reference sequence). V lost 7 bases, J lost 13 bases, and 17 bases lay in between. This CDR3 has 11 amino acids. Sequenced sample: sorted CD4+, CD8+, or CD8+CD57+ T cells (not recorded which) from PBMCs. This receptor was obtained from a human donor in good health, serving as a control. The chain recombines TRBV30 with TRBJ2-1; D gene unclear. CDR3 nucleotide sequence: TGTGCCTTAAGGTTCACTAAACAACAGTTCTTC. It yields the protein CALRFTKQQFF.